This T cell receptor beta chain was obtained from a study of T cell responses to AZD1222 COVID-19 vaccine. Study outcomes and limitations: The study found vaccine-associated CD4 TCRs spanning spike, dominant at 160-218 and 743-854.

Produced via immunoSEQ multiplex PCR; TCRdb's table is partial and in-frame only. The table has around 95,000 clones, around nine tenths seen once. For this clone: The antigen remains unidentified.

The specimen was peripheral blood, collected on day 0 of AZD1222 vaccination. The origin of this receptor is an adult in good health.

The CDR3 bases are TGCAGTGCTACGGGTTCCGAGCAGTACTTC. Translating it yields CSATGSEQYF. The chain carries TRBV20-1 and TRBJ2-7; D not certain. The V and J ends lost 4 bases and 6 bases respectively, with 7 bases between them. The germline V gene has CDR1 DFQATT and CDR2 SNEGSKA (reference sequence). The CDR3 is made up of 10 amino acids.